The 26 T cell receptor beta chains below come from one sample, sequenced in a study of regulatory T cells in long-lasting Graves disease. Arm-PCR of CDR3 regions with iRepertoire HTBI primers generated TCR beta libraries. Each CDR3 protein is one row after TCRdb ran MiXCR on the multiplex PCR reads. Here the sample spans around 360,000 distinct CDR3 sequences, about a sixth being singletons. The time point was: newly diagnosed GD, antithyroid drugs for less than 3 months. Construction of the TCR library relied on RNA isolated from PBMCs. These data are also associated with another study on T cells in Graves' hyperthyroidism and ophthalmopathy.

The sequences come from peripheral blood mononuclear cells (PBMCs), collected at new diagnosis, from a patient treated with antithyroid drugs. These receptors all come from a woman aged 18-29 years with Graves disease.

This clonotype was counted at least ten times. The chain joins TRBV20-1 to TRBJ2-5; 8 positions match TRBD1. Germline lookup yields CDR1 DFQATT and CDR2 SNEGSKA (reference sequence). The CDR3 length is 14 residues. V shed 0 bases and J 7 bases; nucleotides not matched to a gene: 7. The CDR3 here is CSARDQGALGTQYF. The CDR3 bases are TGCAGTGCTAGAGATCAGGGGGCCTTGGGGACCCAGTACTTC.

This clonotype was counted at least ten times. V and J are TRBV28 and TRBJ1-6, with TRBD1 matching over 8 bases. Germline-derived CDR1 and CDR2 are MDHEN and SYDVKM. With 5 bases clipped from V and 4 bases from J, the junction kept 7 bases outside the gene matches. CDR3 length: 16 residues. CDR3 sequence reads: CASSRLDREYNSPLHF. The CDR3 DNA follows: TGTGCCAGCAGTCGACTGGACAGGGAGTATAATTCACCCCTCCACTTT.

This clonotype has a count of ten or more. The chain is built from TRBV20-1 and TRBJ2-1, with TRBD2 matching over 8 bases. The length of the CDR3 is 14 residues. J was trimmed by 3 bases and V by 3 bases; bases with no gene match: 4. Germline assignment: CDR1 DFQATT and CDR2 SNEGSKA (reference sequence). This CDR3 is CSARVLADYNEQFF. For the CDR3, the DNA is TGCAGTGCTAGGGTACTAGCGGACTACAATGAGCAGTTCTTC.

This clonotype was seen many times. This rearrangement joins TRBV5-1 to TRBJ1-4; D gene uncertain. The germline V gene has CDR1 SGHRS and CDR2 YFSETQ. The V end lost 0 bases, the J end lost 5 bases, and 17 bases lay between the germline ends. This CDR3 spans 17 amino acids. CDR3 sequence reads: CASSLDQLAGENEKLFF. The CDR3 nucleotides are TGCGCCAGCAGCTTGGATCAGCTGGCAGGAGAAAATGAAAAACTGTTTTTT.

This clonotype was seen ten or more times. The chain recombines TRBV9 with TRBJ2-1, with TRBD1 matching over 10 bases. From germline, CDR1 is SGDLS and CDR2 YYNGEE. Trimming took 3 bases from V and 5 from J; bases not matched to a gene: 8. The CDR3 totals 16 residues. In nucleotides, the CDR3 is TGTGCCAGCAGCGAGTGGACAGGGGGGGCGAACAATGAGCAGTTCTTC. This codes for CASSEWTGGANNEQFF.

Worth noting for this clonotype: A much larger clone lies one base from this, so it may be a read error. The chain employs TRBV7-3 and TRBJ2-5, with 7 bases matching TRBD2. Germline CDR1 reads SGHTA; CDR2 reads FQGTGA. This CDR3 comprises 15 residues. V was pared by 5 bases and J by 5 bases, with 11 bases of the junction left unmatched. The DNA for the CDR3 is TGTGCCAGCAGCACTCGCGGGGGTAGCGGTGAGACCCAGTACTTC. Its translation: CASSTRGGSGETQYF.

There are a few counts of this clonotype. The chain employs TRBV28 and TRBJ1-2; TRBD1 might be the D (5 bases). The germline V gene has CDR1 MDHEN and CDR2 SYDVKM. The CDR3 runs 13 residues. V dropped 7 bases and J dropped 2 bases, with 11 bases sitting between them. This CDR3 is CASNGQENYGYTF. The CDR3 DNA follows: TGTGCCAGCAACGGACAAGAAAACTATGGCTACACCTTC.

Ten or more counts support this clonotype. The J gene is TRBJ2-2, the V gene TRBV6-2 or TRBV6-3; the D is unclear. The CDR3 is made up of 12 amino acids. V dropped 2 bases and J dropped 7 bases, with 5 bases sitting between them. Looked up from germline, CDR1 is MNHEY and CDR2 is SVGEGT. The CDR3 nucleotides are TGTGCCAGCAGTTACCGAGGCGGGGAGCTGTTTTTT. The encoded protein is CASSYRGGELFF.

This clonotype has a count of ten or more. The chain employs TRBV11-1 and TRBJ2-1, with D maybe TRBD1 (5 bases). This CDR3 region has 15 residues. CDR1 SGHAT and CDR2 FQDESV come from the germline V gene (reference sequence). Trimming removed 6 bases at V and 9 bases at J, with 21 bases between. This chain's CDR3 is CASSLRYPGLAEQFF. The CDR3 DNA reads TGTGCCAGCAGTCTCCGGTACCCAGGGTTAGCTGAGCAGTTCTTC. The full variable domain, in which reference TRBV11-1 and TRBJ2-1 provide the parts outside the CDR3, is EAEVAQSPRYKITEKSQAVAFWCDPISGHATLYWYRQILGQGPELLVQFQDESVVDDSQLPKDRFSAERLKGVDSTLKIQPAELGDSAMYLCASSLRYPGLAEQFFGPGTRLTVL.

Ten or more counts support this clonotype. Here the CDR3 DNA reads TGTGCCAGCAGCCAGCTGGGGGCGGGAGTGCAGACCGGGGAGCTGTTTTTT. It encodes CASSQLGAGVQTGELFF. The rearrangement joins TRBV4-2 to TRBJ2-2; D is perhaps TRBD2 (7 bases). This CDR3 region has 17 residues. Trimming took off 3 bases at V and 5 bases at J, with 19 bases between the two ends. Germline V gives CDR1 LGHNA, CDR2 YNFKEQ.

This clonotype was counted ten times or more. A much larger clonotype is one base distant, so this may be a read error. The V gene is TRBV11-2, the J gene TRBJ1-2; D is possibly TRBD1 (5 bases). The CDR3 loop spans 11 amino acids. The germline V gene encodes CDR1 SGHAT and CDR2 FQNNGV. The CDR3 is CASSPGRGCTF. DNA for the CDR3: TGTGCCAGCAGCCCGGGGAGGGGCTGCACCTTC.

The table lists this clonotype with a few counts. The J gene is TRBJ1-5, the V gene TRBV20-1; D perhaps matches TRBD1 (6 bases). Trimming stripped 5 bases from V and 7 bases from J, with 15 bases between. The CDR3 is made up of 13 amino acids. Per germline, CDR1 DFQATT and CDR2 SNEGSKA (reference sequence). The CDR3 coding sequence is TGCAGTGCTGGGGGCAGTTCGGACCAGCCCCAGCATTTT. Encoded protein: CSAGGSSDQPQHF.

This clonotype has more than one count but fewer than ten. CDR3 sequence (DNA): TGTGCCAGCGGTTCCGGACAGGGTAATTCACCCCTCCACTTT. Translated, it gives CASGSGQGNSPLHF. V usage is TRBV9 and J usage is TRBJ1-6; TRBD1 matches 8 bases. The CDR3 runs 14 residues. The germline gives CDR1 SGDLS, CDR2 YYNGEE. J lost 6 bases, V lost 7 bases, and 6 bases had no gene match.

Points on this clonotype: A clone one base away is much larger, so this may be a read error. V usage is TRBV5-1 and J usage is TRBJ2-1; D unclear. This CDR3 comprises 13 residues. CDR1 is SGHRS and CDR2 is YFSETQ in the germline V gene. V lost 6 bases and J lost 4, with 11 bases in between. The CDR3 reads CASTDGSYNEQFF. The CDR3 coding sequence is TGCGCCAGCACGGATGGGTCTTACAATGAGCAGTTCTTC.

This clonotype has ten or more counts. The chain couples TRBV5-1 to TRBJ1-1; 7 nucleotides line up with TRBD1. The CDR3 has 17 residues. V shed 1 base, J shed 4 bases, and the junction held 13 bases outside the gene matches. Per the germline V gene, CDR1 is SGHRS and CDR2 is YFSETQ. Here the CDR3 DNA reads TGCGCCAGCAGCTTGATTGGGACAGAGTGGGGACTCACTGAAGCTTTCTTT. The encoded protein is CASSLIGTEWGLTEAFF.

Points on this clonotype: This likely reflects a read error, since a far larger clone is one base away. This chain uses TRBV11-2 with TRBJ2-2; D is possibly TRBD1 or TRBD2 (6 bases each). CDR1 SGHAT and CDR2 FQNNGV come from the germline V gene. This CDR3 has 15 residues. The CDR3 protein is CASSFGRGGTGERFF. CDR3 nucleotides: TGTGCCAGCAGCTTCGGGAGAGGGGGGACCGGGGAGCGGTTTTTT.

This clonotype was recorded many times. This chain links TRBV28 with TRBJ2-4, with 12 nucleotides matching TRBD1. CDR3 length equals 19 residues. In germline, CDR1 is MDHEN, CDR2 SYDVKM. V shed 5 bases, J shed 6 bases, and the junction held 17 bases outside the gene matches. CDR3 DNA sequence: TGTGCCAGCAGTCGGCAAAACCCGGGACAGGGGGCGCGTATAAACATTCAGTACTTC. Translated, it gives CASSRQNPGQGARINIQYF.

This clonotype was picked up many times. CDR3 sequence: CATSSQGKGTGELFF. The CDR3 DNA is TGTGCCACCAGCAGTCAGGGAAAAGGCACCGGGGAGCTGTTTTTT. The rearrangement joins TRBV15 to TRBJ2-2, with D possibly matching TRBD1 (5 bases). V dropped 3 bases and J dropped 4 bases, with 12 bases sitting between them. Germline CDR1 reads LNHNV; CDR2 reads YYDKDF (reference sequence). The CDR3 sequence is 15 residues long.

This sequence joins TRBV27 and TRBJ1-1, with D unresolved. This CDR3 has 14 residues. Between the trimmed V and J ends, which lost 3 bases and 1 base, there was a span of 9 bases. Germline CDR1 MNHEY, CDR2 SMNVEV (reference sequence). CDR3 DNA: TGTGCCAGCAGTTTTCACGGAAGGAACACTGAAGCTTTCTTT. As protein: CASSFHGRNTEAFF.

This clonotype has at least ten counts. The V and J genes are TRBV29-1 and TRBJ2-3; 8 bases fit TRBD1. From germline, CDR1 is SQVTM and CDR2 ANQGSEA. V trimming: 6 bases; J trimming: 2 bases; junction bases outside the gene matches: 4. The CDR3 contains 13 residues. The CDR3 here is CSVGTGPTDTQYF. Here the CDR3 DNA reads TGCAGCGTCGGGACAGGACCCACAGATACGCAGTATTTT.

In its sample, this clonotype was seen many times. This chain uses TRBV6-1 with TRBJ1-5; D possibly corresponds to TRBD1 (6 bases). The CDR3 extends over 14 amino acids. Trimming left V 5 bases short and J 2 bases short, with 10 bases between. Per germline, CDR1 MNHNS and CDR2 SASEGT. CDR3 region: CASSRTDGNQPQHF. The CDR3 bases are TGTGCCAGCAGTAGGACAGACGGCAATCAGCCCCAGCATTTT.

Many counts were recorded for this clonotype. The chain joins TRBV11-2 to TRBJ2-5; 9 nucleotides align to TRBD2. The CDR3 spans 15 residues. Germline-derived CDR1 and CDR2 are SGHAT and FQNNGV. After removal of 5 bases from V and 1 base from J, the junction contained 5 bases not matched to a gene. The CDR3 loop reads CASSVSGGLQETQYF. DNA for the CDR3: TGTGCCAGCAGCGTTAGCGGGGGCCTCCAAGAGACCCAGTACTTC.

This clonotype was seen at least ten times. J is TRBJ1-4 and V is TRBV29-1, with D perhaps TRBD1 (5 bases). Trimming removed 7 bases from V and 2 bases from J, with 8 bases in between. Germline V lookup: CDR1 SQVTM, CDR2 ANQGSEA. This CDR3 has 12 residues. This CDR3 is CSAGSTNEKLFF. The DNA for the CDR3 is TGCAGCGCAGGGTCGACTAATGAAAAACTGTTTTTT.

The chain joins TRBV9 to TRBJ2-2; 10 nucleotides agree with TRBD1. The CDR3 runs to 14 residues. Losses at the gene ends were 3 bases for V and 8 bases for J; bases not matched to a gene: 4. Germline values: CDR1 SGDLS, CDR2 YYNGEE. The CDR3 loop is CASSAGQGLGELFF. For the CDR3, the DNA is TGTGCCAGCAGCGCGGGACAGGGGCTAGGGGAGCTGTTTTTT.

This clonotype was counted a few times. The CDR3 DNA sequence: TGCGCCAGCAGCCAACACTGGACGGAGAACACTGAAGCTTTCTTT. Residues: CASSQHWTENTEAFF. The chain recombines TRBV4-1 with TRBJ1-1; D uncertain. The germline CDR1 and CDR2 sequences are MGHRA and YSYEKL. The CDR3 is made up of 15 amino acids. Deletions cut 2 bases from V and 1 base from J, with 11 bases between.

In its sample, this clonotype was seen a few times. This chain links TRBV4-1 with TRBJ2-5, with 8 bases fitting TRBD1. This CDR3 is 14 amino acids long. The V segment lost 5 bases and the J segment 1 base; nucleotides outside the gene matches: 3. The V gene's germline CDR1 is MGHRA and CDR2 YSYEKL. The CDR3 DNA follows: TGCGCCAGCAGCACAACAGGGGGCCAAGAGACCCAGTACTTC. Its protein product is CASSTTGGQETQYF.